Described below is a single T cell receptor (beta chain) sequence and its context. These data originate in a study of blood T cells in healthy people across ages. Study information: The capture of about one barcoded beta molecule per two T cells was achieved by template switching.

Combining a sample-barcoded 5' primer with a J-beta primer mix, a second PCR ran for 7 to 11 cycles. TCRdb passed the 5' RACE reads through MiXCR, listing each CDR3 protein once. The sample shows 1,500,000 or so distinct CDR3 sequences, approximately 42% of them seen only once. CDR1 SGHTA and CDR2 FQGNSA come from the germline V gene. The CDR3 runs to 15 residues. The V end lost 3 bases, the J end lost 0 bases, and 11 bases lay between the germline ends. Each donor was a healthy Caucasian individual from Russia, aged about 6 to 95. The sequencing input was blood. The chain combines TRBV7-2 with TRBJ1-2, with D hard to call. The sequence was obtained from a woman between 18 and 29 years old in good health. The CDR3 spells CASSLYDTTNYGYTF. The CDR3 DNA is TGTGCCAGCAGCTTGTATGACACTACTAACTATGGCTACACCTTC.